The 26 T cell receptor beta chains presented below share a single source sample, sequenced in a study of T-cell memory formation after mild COVID-19. TCRdb re-called the 5' RACE reads with MiXCR, one entry per CDR3 protein. The data contain fewer than 350,000 distinct CDR3 sequences, approximately 14% of them singletons. The sequenced sample consisted of PBMCs or a T cell subset sorted from them (not recorded which). The receptors derive from a man younger than 35 who had mild COVID-19 (a few samples of this study predate the infection). Cell type and time point are not known.

A few counts support this clonotype. The chain uses TRBV6-5 and TRBJ2-3, with 8 positions matching TRBD1. CDR1 is MNHEY and CDR2 is SVGAGI in the germline V gene. V was clipped by 6 bases and J by 1 base; unmatched bases: 9. This CDR3 region has 16 residues. The CDR3 is CASSYHGTGGTDTQYF. In DNA form, the CDR3 reads TGTGCCAGCAGCTATCACGGGACAGGAGGCACAGATACGCAGTATTTT.

This chain links TRBV6-6 with TRBJ2-7; 7 bases fit TRBD1. J gave up 1 base and V 0 bases, and 3 bases lay outside the gene matches. Germline V gene data show CDR1 as MNHNY and CDR2 as SVGAGI (reference sequence). The CDR3 loop spans 15 amino acids. CDR3 nucleotides: TGTGCCAGCAGTTACTCGTCGGACAGGTCCTACGAGCAGTACTTC. Translation: CASSYSSDRSYEQYF.

This clonotype occurred many times. V usage is TRBV7-2 and J usage is TRBJ1-3; no clear D. Deletions cut 1 base from V and 2 bases from J, with 6 bases between. CDR1 is SGHTA, CDR2 FQGNSA, per germline. The CDR3 has 14 residues. The CDR3 nucleotides read TGTGCCAGCAGCTTAGTCCGGGCTGGAAACACCATATATTTT. This sequence encodes CASSLVRAGNTIYF.

The DNA for the CDR3 is TGTGCCACCAGCAGAGGCATGTATCGGCTGTTAGAGACCCAGTACTTC. This sequence encodes CATSRGMYRLLETQYF. The chain is built from TRBV15 and TRBJ2-5; no firm D call. CDR3 length equals 16 residues. Trimming left V 1 base short and J 4 bases short, with 16 bases between. The germline V gene has CDR1 LNHNV and CDR2 YYDKDF (reference sequence). The entire variable domain, with the rest obtained from reference TRBV15 and TRBJ2-5, is as follows: DAMVIQNPRYQVTQFGKPVTLSCSQTLNHNVMYWYQQKSSQAPKLLFHYYDKDFNNEADTPDNFQSRRPNTSFCFLDIRSPGLGDTAMYLCATSRGMYRLLETQYFGPGTRLLVL.

The chain is built from TRBV4-1 and TRBJ2-5, with D possibly being TRBD1 (6 bases). V lost 0 bases, J lost 5 bases, and 16 bases lay in between. This CDR3 region has 16 residues. The germline gives CDR1 MGHRA, CDR2 YSYEKL. CDR3 DNA sequence: TGCGCCAGCAGCCAAGATCGGATCAGGGGCCCGGAGACCCAGTACTTC. This sequence encodes CASSQDRIRGPETQYF.

Only a few counts were recorded for this clonotype. The CDR3 protein is CSARDSGRTYGYTF. The CDR3 nucleotides are TGCAGTGCTAGAGATTCAGGGAGGACCTATGGCTACACCTTC. This rearrangement joins TRBV20-1 to TRBJ1-2; possible D gene TRBD1, 5 bases. The CDR3 has 14 residues. V dropped 0 bases and J dropped 4 bases, with 12 bases sitting between them. Germline CDR1 and CDR2: DFQATT and SNEGSKA (reference sequence).

This clonotype was seen only a few times. V gene TRBV20-1 combines with J gene TRBJ2-7, with D possibly TRBD2 on 6 matching bases. The germline V and J ends were trimmed by 3 bases and 4 bases, with 13 bases remaining between them. The CDR3 has 13 amino acids. The germline V gene has CDR1 DFQATT and CDR2 SNEGSKA (reference sequence). The CDR3 DNA reads as TGCAGTGCTAGCGCCCCGGAGGGGTACGAGCAGTACGTC. Translated: CSASAPEGYEQYV.

This clonotype was counted a few times. The V gene is TRBV25-1, the J gene TRBJ1-6, with D possibly TRBD1 on 5 matching bases. V was clipped by 6 bases and J by 5 bases, with 11 bases between them. In germline, CDR1 is MGHDK, CDR2 SYGVNS. CDR3 size: 14 residues. Here the CDR3 DNA reads TGTGCCAGCAGGGATACAGGTCATAATTCACCCCTCCACTTT. It specifies CASRDTGHNSPLHF.

The chain is built from TRBV7-8 and TRBJ2-7; TRBD1 matches at 10 bases. CDR3 size: 17 residues. Trimming at V came to 2 bases and at J to 2 bases, leaving 9 bases not matched to a gene. The germline gives CDR1 SGHVS, CDR2 FQNEAQ. The CDR3 sequence: CASSLLTGTGVPYEQYV. The CDR3 DNA reads as TGTGCCAGCAGCTTATTAACCGGGACAGGGGTCCCCTACGAGCAGTACGTC.

This chain uses TRBV10-3 with TRBJ1-5; 7 bases match TRBD1. From germline, CDR1 is ENHRY and CDR2 SYGVKD. The CDR3 extends over 14 amino acids. Trimming at V came to 3 bases and at J to 5 bases, leaving 4 bases not matched to a gene. The CDR3 coding sequence is TGTGCCATCAGTGAATCCCAGGGGGATCAGCCCCAGCATTTT. Translating gives CAISESQGDQPQHF.

Comment on this clonotype: This may be a read error: a much more frequent sequence differs by one nucleotide. The CDR3 is CASSQTGVQETQYF. The CDR3 DNA sequence: TGTGCCAGCAGCCAGACAGGGGTCCAAGAGACCCAGTACTTC. The chain is built from TRBV6-6 and TRBJ2-5; 8 bases fit TRBD1. There are 14 residues in the CDR3. Trimming at V came to 6 bases and at J to 1 base, leaving 4 bases not matched to a gene. The germline gives CDR1 MNHNY, CDR2 SVGAGI (reference sequence).

The sample holds a few counts of this clonotype. This chain connects TRBV10-3 to TRBJ2-3; 12 bases fit TRBD2. CDR3 length: 16 amino acids. Germline V gene data show CDR1 as ENHRY and CDR2 as SYGVKD. The V segment lost 6 bases and the J segment 7 bases; nucleotides outside the gene matches: 11. This CDR3 reads CAISTTSGGPRYTQYF. As DNA, the CDR3 is TGTGCCATCAGCACTACTAGCGGGGGGCCTAGGTATACGCAGTATTTT.

The V call is TRBV4-2, the J call TRBJ1-4; TRBD1 matches at 8 bases. This CDR3 has 16 residues. Germline assignment: CDR1 LGHNA and CDR2 YNFKEQ. With 0 bases clipped from V and 4 bases from J, the junction kept 4 bases outside the gene matches. As DNA, the CDR3 is TGTGCCAGCAGCCAAGATCGGGACAGGTATAATGAAAAACTGTTTTTT. Translated: CASSQDRDRYNEKLFF.

This clonotype showed up just a few times. The rearrangement links TRBV5-1 to TRBJ2-5, with 7 positions matching TRBD1. Trimming took 1 base from V and 1 from J; bases not matched to a gene: 13. The germline V gene encodes CDR1 SGHRS and CDR2 YFSETQ. The CDR3 totals 18 residues. This chain's CDR3 is CASSLTPTTGNSQETQYF. The CDR3 bases are TGCGCCAGCAGCTTGACCCCTACGACAGGGAATAGCCAAGAGACCCAGTACTTC.

This chain connects TRBV20-1 to TRBJ1-1; weak D call: TRBD1 (6 bases). This CDR3 contains 15 residues. Germline V gives CDR1 DFQATT, CDR2 SNEGSKA (reference sequence). The ends were cut back, 0 bases at V and 5 bases at J, with 16 bases in the middle. The CDR3 DNA reads TGCAGTGCTAGAGATTTTAGGTTGGGGGCAACTGAAGCTTTCTTT. Translation: CSARDFRLGATEAFF.

A few counts support this clonotype. This chain connects TRBV27 to TRBJ2-1; TRBD2 aligns across 9 bases. V gave up 7 bases and J gave up 5 bases; unmatched junction bases: 6. Per the germline V gene, CDR1 is MNHEY and CDR2 is SMNVEV (reference sequence). The CDR3 runs to 14 residues. The CDR3 loop reads CASKRAGGHNEQFF. The CDR3 DNA reads as TGTGCCAGCAAGCGAGCGGGGGGCCACAATGAGCAGTTCTTC.

This clonotype was seen more than once but under ten times. The rearrangement joins TRBV28 to TRBJ2-7; D gene unclear. The CDR3 has 12 residues. Germline V gives CDR1 MDHEN, CDR2 SYDVKM. V lost 6 bases and J lost 2, with 8 bases in between. The CDR3 sequence is CASSSDAYEQYV. CDR3 bases: TGTGCCAGCAGCTCGGACGCCTACGAGCAGTACGTC.

The chain is built from TRBV5-1 and TRBJ2-4, with D possibly being TRBD2 (5 bases). This CDR3 comprises 13 residues. Germline CDR1 SGHRS, CDR2 YFSETQ. The V end lost 1 base, the J end lost 9 bases, and 11 bases lay between the germline ends. CDR3: CASSLKAAGIQYF. CDR3 bases: TGCGCCAGCAGCTTGAAAGCGGCGGGCATTCAGTACTTC.

The V and J genes are TRBV20-1 and TRBJ1-5; a weak D match, TRBD1 (6 bases). The V end was cut by 5 bases, the J end by 7 bases, with 18 bases between. The CDR3 loop spans 14 amino acids. Germline CDR1 reads DFQATT; CDR2 reads SNEGSKA (reference sequence). CDR3 nucleotides: TGCAGTGCTGGACCTCCAGGGGCCGGGCAGCCCCAGCATTTT. This codes for CSAGPPGAGQPQHF.

The chain links TRBV28 to TRBJ2-3; 7 nucleotides agree with TRBD1. This CDR3 contains 15 residues. J gave up 4 bases and V 7 bases, and 11 bases lay outside the gene matches. Germline CDR1 is MDHEN and CDR2 is SYDVKM. Here the CDR3 reads CASIKPRQGPDTQYF. The CDR3 DNA follows: TGTGCCAGCATTAAGCCGAGACAGGGCCCAGATACGCAGTATTTT.

J is TRBJ1-1 and V is TRBV16; TRBD1 might be the D (5 bases). CDR3 size: 14 residues. From germline, CDR1 is KGHSY and CDR2 FQNENV. Trimming removed 2 bases at V and 4 bases at J, with 11 bases between. As DNA, the CDR3 is TGTGCCAGCAGCCAAGCCCGACAGCGCACTGAAGCTTTCTTT. Encoded protein: CASSQARQRTEAFF.

The chain carries TRBV2 and TRBJ2-1; the D gene could be TRBD1 or TRBD2 (5 bases each). The CDR3 loop spans 13 amino acids. V gave up 5 bases and J gave up 2 bases, with 7 bases separating them. In germline, CDR1 is SNHLY, CDR2 FYNNEI. CDR3 DNA: TGTGCCAGCAGTTGGGGGACCTACAATGAGCAGTTCTTC. Protein: CASSWGTYNEQFF.

This clonotype was found many times. The rearrangement links TRBV12-3 or TRBV12-4 to TRBJ1-5; D unresolved. V gave up 3 bases and J gave up 2 bases, with 5 bases separating them. This CDR3 region has 13 residues. The CDR3, as DNA: TGTGCCAGCAGTTTTGCAGGCAATCAGCCCCAGCATTTT. Translated: CASSFAGNQPQHF.

The chain links TRBV4-2 to TRBJ2-3; the D is unclear. From germline, CDR1 is LGHNA and CDR2 YNFKEQ. Trimming left V 0 bases short and J 7 bases short, with 8 bases between. The CDR3 extends over 13 amino acids. DNA of the CDR3: TGTGCCAGCAGCCAAGAACGTCCCTATACGCAGTATTTT. It yields the protein CASSQERPYTQYF.

This chain links TRBV28 with TRBJ2-2; D is possibly TRBD1 (5 bases). Trimming took 3 bases from V and 4 from J, leaving 9 bases between them. The germline gives CDR1 MDHEN, CDR2 SYDVKM. CDR3 size: 14 residues. The CDR3 loop reads CASSLTVFTGELFF. Written as DNA, the CDR3 is TGTGCCAGCAGTTTGACAGTATTCACCGGGGAGCTGTTTTTT.

V gene TRBV4-1 combines with J gene TRBJ1-5; D is uncertain. V lost 4 bases to trimming and J lost 0 bases, with 13 bases between them. From germline, CDR1 is MGHRA and CDR2 YSYEKL. The CDR3 covers 16 residues. This CDR3 reads CASSPAGRNSNQPQHF. The CDR3 DNA reads TGCGCCAGCAGCCCAGCCGGGAGAAATAGCAATCAGCCCCAGCATTTT.